This TCR beta chain was documented in a study of blood T cell repertoires in COVID-19. Background on the study: Collection of acute and convalescent COVID-19 samples took place in the United States, Italy and Spain. The cDNA or gDNA used as material had been derived from T cells, B-cell-depleted T cells, or PBMCs.

The sample holds a few counts of this clone. This CDR3 is 13 amino acids long. V lost 3 bases and J 0 bases, leaving 5 bases between the germline ends. CDR1 MNHEY and CDR2 SMNVEV come from the germline V gene (reference sequence). In the original analysis: The assay estimated nucleated cells by amplifying reference gene primers. Sequencing used immunoSEQ multiplex PCR; TCRdb keeps in-frame clones, though not all of them. V and J calls and clone size come straight from that table; D and trimming were deduced from the DNA. The table records approximately 210,000 clones, about four fifths of them present only once.

This receptor was obtained from a woman in her thirties or forties with active or convalescent COVID-19. Sequencing used peripheral blood. The genes are TRBV27 and TRBJ1-2; D remains unclear. CDR3 amino acids: CASSFGPNYGYTF. The CDR3 DNA sequence: TGTGCCAGCAGTTTCGGTCCTAACTATGGCTACACCTTC.